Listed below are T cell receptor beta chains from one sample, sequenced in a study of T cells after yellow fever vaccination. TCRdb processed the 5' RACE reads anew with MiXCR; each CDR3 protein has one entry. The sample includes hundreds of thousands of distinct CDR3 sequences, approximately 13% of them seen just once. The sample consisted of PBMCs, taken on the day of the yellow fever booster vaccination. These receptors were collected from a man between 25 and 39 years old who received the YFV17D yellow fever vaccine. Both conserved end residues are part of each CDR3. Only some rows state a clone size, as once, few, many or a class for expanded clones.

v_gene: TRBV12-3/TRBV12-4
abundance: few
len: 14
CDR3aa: CASSEPRVPETQYF

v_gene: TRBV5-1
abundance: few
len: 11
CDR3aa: CASAVTGELFF

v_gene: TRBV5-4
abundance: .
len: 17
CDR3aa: CASSLAPTSAFTYEQYF

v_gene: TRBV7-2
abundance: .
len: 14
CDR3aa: CASSTYAAVETQYF

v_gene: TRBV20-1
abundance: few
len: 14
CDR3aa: CSARDAGSTDTQYF

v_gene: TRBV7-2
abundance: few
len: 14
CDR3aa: CASSLASSGSEQFF

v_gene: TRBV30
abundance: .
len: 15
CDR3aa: CAWTSAAGGPREQFF

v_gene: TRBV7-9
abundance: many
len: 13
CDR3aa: CASSLWGEETQYF

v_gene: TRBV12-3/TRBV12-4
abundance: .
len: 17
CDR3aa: CASSPYLSGRGEDTRYF

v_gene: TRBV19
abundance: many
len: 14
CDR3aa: CASIHGGVNTEAFF

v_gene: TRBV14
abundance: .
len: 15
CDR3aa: CASSLGGALDQPQHF

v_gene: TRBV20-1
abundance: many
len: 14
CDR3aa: CSGTSGSNTGELFF

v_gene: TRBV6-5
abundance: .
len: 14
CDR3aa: CASAPGQGFWGYTF

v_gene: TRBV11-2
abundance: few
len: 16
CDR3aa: CASSPIREALYNEQFF

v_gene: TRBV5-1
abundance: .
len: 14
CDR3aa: CASSGSGRGETQYF

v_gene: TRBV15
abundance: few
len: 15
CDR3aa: CATSRTRQDQETQYF

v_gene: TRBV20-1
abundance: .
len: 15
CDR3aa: CSAPDRGSGTDTQYF

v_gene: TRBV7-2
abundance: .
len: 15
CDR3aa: CASRLGDTPYNEQFF

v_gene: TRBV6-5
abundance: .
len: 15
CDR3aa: CASGVTGTGSVEQYF

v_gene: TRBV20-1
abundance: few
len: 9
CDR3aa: CSASREQFF

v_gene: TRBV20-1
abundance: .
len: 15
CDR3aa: CSAVSGTSGTTEAFF

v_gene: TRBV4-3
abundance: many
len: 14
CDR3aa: CASSSPGTNTEAFF

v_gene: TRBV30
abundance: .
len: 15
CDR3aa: CAWSIRDRGGYGYTF

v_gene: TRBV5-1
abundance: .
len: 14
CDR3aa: CASSQLAGRDTQYF

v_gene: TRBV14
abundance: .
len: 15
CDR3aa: CASSPRWSGAVEQYF

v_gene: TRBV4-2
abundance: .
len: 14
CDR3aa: CASSQEPRSYEQYF

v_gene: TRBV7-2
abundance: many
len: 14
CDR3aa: CASSPSGGSTEAFF

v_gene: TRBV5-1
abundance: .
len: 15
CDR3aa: CASSLEAGRFYGYTF

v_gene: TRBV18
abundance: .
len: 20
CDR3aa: CASSPAASGSWPRNKETQYF

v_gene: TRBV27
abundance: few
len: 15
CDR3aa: CASSEPGTGRRGYTF

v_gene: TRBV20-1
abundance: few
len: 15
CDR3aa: CSAIGREGLAGELFF